The clone carrying this T cell receptor (beta chain) was detected a few times. These data come from a study of response to subunit inactivated influenza vaccine. TCRdb reprocessed the RT-PCR reads via MiXCR and lists one record per CDR3 protein. There are about 780,000 distinct CDR3 sequences in the sample; about 18% occur only once, and about a tenth lies in the top ten. The length of the CDR3 is 14 residues. Germline values: CDR1 MNHEY, CDR2 SMNVEV (reference sequence). The junction had 2 bases not matched to a gene; V was cut back by 3 bases and J by 1 base. V is TRBV27 and J is TRBJ2-7, with 8 bases fitting TRBD2. Sequenced material: PBMCs from blood, taken approximately 5 days after vaccination. This receptor was taken from a man aged 45-65 years who received an inactivated influenza vaccine. CDR3 residues: CASSLGLGSYEQYF. The CDR3 bases are TGTGCCAGCAGTTTGGGACTAGGGTCCTACGAGCAGTACTTC.